This T cell receptor (beta chain) was sequenced during a study of shared T cell receptors in the human thymus. This CDR3 is 14 amino acids long. With 1 base removed from V and 2 bases from J, the gap between germline ends came to 8 bases. Germline-derived CDR1 and CDR2 are SGHAT and FQNNGV. This table comes from immunoSEQ multiplex PCR, and its TCRdb copy is limited to in-frame clones, with some not included. The repertoire holds roughly 710,000 clones, with approximately 83% as singletons. These records were also assigned to another study, of human thymus T cells.

The chain carries TRBV11-2 and TRBJ2-5, with D possibly TRBD2 on 5 matching bases. The sample taken for sequencing was thymocytes. The receptor was isolated from a girl less than two years old with a congenital heart defect. For the CDR3, the DNA is TGTGCCAGCAGCTTAGTGCGGGCTCAAGAGACCCAGTACTTC. Translated: CASSLVRAQETQYF.